This entry concerns a single T cell receptor (beta chain). The antigen is undetermined. This sample is drawn from a study of siplizumab effects on memory and regulatory T cells. Overall study findings and caveats: Unstimulated subsets were the mapping target of only a minor fraction of alloreactive clones. The study found naive T cells seemingly more diverse than memory cells and seemingly major alloresponse contributors.

CDR3 size: 12 residues. The germline V and J ends were trimmed by 1 base and 1 base, with 2 bases remaining between them. Germline CDR1 reads SGHRS; CDR2 reads YFSETQ. The repertoire was sequenced with immunoSEQ multiplex PCR; TCRdb's copy has only in-frame clones and lacks some. The sample includes some 100,000 clones, more than 95% of them seen just once. The TCR comes from a human donor in good health. The chain has TRBV5-1 and TRBJ1-1; no definite D call. Sequencing input: naive CD4+ T cells sorted from blood. CDR3 sequence: CASSLTNTEAFF. The CDR3 nucleotides read TGCGCCAGCAGCTTGACGAACACTGAAGCTTTCTTT.